The text below deals with one T cell receptor (beta chain). The sample has other DNA sequences that encode this CDR3 too. The CDR3 has 15 amino acids. Germline CDR1 reads MNHEY; CDR2 reads SMNVEV (reference sequence). V gave up 3 bases and J gave up 1 base, with 10 bases separating them. The authors' processing: Junction-only immunoSEQ data arrived without quality scores, meaning filtering differed. The method was immunoSEQ multiplex PCR; TCRdb's version includes in-frame clones alone and lacks a portion of them. V, J and clone size reflect that table, while D and trimming were determined from the DNA. The table shows some 1,900,000 clones, with about 95% occurring only once. Naive CD8 cells comprised CD45RO-negative, CCR7-positively selected cells, excluding terminally differentiated effector memory CD45RA+ cells. All participating donors were Caucasian adults from Nashville, Tennessee. The sample is drawn from a study of shared clonotypes between healthy human individuals.

Source material: naive CD8+ T cells sorted from blood. The origin of this receptor is a man aged 18 to 30 in good health. This chain joins TRBV27 and TRBJ1-5; tentatively, D is TRBD1 (5 bases). In DNA form, the CDR3 reads TGTGCCAGCAGTTTGTGGGGGGACAGCAATCAGCCCCAGCATTTT. Encoded protein: CASSLWGDSNQPQHF.